These T cell receptor beta chains were read from a single sample in a study of metastatic and nonmetastatic thyroid tumors. TCRdb reprocessed the PCR reads using MiXCR. The sample holds about 92,000 clones, about 16% seen once. Specimen: blood. These receptors all come from a female donor with papillary thyroid cancer or a benign thyroid nodule (not recorded which). Some clones in this sample may be carry-over from other donors' samples. The conserved cysteine and the conserved F or W are not part of the CDR3 here. D genes are given only for firm matches.

d_call	j_call	v_call	cdr3_length	cdr3_aa
TRBD1	TRBJ1-2	TRBV5-6	11	ASSLGPGGGYT
.	TRBJ2-3	TRBV20-1	10	SATDSAQGQY
TRBD1	TRBJ2-7	TRBV5-4	16	ASTSPTVLGQGPYEQY
.	TRBJ1-6	TRBV20-1	14	SAGSPFRVENSPLH
TRBD2	TRBJ2-2	TRBV20-1	15	SARDPVAGGGTGELF
TRBD2	TRBJ2-1	TRBV4-1	16	ASSHGLAGGSSYNEQF
.	TRBJ2-2	TRBV5-1	14	ASRVTSTANTWELF
.	TRBJ2-3	TRBV12-3/TRBV12-4	11	ATTAGITDTHY
TRBD2	TRBJ2-1	TRBV5-1	16	ASSLGSGGSSSYNEQF
.	TRBJ2-7	TRBV9	12	ASRARGSSYEQY
TRBD2	TRBJ2-3	TRBV5-1	13	ASSLTSGSTDAQY
.	TRBJ1-6	TRBV30	12	AWSVGRVNSPLH
TRBD1	TRBJ2-7	TRBV5-1	14	ASSWTPDRGSYEQY
.	TRBJ2-6	TRBV6-1	15	ASTVFGVGSGANVLT
.	TRBJ1-2	TRBV29-1	12	SAGGTWDDYGYT
.	TRBJ1-5	TRBV18	14	ASSAQGRGSNQPQH
.	TRBJ1-3	TRBV6-2/TRBV6-3	12	ASTQEALGNTIY
.	TRBJ1-6	TRBV20-1	12	SARLTAGNSPLH
.	TRBJ1-6	TRBV7-9	11	ASSLEHYSPLD
.	TRBJ2-6	TRBV9	13	ASSVGALGANVLT
.	TRBJ2-2	TRBV5-1	11	ASSLVRSGELF
.	TRBJ2-1	TRBV4-2	11	ASSLGGYNEQF
.	TRBJ1-1	TRBV6-1	11	ASSEAEDTEAF
.	TRBJ2-2	TRBV19	12	ASSSARDTGELF
.	TRBJ2-7	TRBV5-1	10	ASSLSRNQQY